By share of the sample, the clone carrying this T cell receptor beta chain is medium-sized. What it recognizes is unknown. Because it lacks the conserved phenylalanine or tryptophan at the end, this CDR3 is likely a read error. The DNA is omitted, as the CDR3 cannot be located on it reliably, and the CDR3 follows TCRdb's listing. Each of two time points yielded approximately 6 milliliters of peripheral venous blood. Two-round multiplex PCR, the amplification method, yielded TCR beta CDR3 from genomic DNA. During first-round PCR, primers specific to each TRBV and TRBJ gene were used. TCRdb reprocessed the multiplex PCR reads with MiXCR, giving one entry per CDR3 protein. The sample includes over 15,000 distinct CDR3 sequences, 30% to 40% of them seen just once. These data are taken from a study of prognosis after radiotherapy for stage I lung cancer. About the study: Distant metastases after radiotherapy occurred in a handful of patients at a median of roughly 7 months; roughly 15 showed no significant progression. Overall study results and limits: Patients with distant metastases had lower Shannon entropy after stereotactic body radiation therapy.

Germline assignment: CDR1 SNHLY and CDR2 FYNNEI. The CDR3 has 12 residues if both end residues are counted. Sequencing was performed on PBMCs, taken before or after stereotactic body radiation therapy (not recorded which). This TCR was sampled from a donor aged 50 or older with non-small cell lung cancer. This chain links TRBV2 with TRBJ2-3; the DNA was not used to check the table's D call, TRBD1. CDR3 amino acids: CASSETRDRRRL.